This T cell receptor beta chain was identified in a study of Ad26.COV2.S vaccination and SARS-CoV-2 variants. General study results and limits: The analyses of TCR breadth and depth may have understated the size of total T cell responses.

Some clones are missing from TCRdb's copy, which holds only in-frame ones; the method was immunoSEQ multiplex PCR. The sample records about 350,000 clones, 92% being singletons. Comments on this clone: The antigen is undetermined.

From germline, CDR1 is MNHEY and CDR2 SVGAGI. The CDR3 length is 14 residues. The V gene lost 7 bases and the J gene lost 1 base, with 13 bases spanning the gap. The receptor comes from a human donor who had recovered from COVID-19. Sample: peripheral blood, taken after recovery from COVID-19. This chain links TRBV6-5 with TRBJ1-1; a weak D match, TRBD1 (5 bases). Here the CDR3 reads CASTPGGWNTEAFF. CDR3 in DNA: TGTGCCAGCACCCCCGGGGGGTGGAACACTGAAGCTTTCTTT.